Presented here are 29 T cell receptor beta chains from one specimen sequenced in a study of blood T cell repertoires in COVID-19. Only in-frame clones appear in the TCRdb table, and some are missing; sequencing was by immunoSEQ multiplex PCR. The table has over 100,000 clones, 81% seen once. The sequenced material came from peripheral blood. These receptors all come from a woman aged 60-75 years with active or convalescent COVID-19.

This chain joins TRBV19 and TRBJ1-4; D is ambiguous. The V gene lost 5 bases and the J gene lost 2 bases, with 18 bases spanning the gap. This CDR3 is built from 17 residues. Per the germline V gene, CDR1 is LNHDA and CDR2 is SQIVND (reference sequence). The CDR3 loop reads CASSSRGWVTTNEKLFF. The CDR3 region has the DNA TGTGCCAGTAGTTCCCGAGGATGGGTCACCACTAATGAAAAACTGTTTTTT.

V usage is TRBV27 and J usage is TRBJ1-1, with D uncertain. CDR1 MNHEY and CDR2 SMNVEV come from the germline V gene (reference sequence). Trimming shortened V by 5 bases and J by 2 bases, and 15 bases separated the two germline ends. The CDR3 covers 15 residues. The CDR3 DNA reads as TGTGCCAGCAGTCCCTACGTTGAGAGAAACACTGAAGCTTTCTTT. Protein: CASSPYVERNTEAFF.

This sequence joins TRBV10-3 and TRBJ2-7; no clear D gene. The CDR3 runs to 11 residues. Germline V gene data show CDR1 as ENHRY and CDR2 as SYGVKD. Trimming removed 4 bases from V and 4 bases from J, with 5 bases in between. The CDR3 region has the DNA TGTGCCATCAGTGGAGTTTACGAGCAGTACGTC. As protein: CAISGVYEQYV.

The chain is built from TRBV2 and TRBJ2-1; 9 bases fit TRBD1. Germline loops: CDR1 SNHLY, CDR2 FYNNEI. The CDR3 runs to 15 residues. Trimming at V came to 1 base and at J to 6 bases, leaving 4 bases not matched to a gene. The CDR3 loop is CASSEGQGVVNEQFF. CDR3 bases: TGTGCCAGCAGTGAAGGACAGGGGGTCGTCAATGAGCAGTTCTTC.

The chain links TRBV27 to TRBJ2-5; D call uncertain. The V end lost 8 bases, the J end lost 5 bases, and 12 bases lay between the germline ends. CDR1 and CDR2 (germline): MNHEY, SMNVEV (reference sequence). This CDR3 region has 12 residues. The DNA for the CDR3 is TGTGCCAGCCAGAAGATCGGGGAGACCCAGTACTTC. It yields the protein CASQKIGETQYF.

This sequence joins TRBV10-3 and TRBJ1-2; possibly TRBD1 for D (5 bases). The CDR3 runs to 16 residues. Germline CDR1 is ENHRY and CDR2 is SYGVKD. Trimming stripped 6 bases from V and 8 bases from J, with 25 bases between. The CDR3 DNA reads TGTGCCATCAGCGCCGCCGGTGACAGATCCCCTAGGGGCTACACCTTC. The encoded protein is CAISAAGDRSPRGYTF.

The V call is TRBV2, the J call TRBJ2-5; 10 nucleotides match TRBD2. Germline assignment: CDR1 SNHLY and CDR2 FYNNEI. There are 15 residues in the CDR3. V dropped 5 bases and J dropped 2; count of bases not matched to a gene: 5. The CDR3 region is CASSTTSGEQETQYF. The CDR3 DNA reads as TGTGCCAGCAGTACTACTAGCGGGGAGCAAGAGACCCAGTACTTC. Full variable domain (rest looked up from reference TRBV2 and TRBJ2-5): EPEVTQTPSHQVTQMGQEVILRCVPISNHLYFYWYRQILGQKVEFLVSFYNNEISEKSEIFDDQFSVERPDGSNFTLKIRSTKLEDSAMYFCASSTTSGEQETQYFGPGTRLLVL.

V usage is TRBV7-8 and J usage is TRBJ1-2, with 9 bases that match TRBD1. From germline, CDR1 is SGHVS and CDR2 FQNEAQ. CDR3 length: 15 amino acids. V gave up 6 bases and J gave up 4 bases; unmatched junction bases: 9. CDR3 sequence reads: CASSFTGGESYGYTF. As DNA, the CDR3 is TGTGCCAGCAGTTTCACAGGGGGCGAATCCTATGGCTACACCTTC.

The V gene is TRBV19, the J gene TRBJ1-5; D gene unclear. CDR1 and CDR2 (germline): LNHDA, SQIVND (reference sequence). V was pared by 6 bases and J by 2 bases, with 8 bases between. The CDR3 is made up of 13 amino acids. CDR3: CASRSVGNQPQHF. CDR3 DNA: TGTGCCAGTAGATCGGTTGGCAATCAGCCCCAGCATTTT.

This sequence joins TRBV3-1 (or the pseudogene TRBV3-2) and TRBJ2-7, with 11 bases fitting TRBD1. J was trimmed by 12 bases and V by 3 bases; bases with no gene match: 10. CDR1 is LGHDT and CDR2 is YNNKEL in the germline V gene (reference sequence). The CDR3 runs to 14 residues. The CDR3 spells CASSHGGQGARLYF. The CDR3 coding sequence is TGTGCCAGCAGCCACGGCGGACAGGGGGCTCGGCTGTACTTC.

The J gene is TRBJ2-5, the V gene TRBV9, with 11 nucleotides matching TRBD2. This CDR3 has 17 residues. Germline trimming cut 0 bases from V and 7 bases from J; bases unmatched to any gene: 11. Germline V gene lookup returns CDR1 SGDLS and CDR2 YYNGEE. CDR3 DNA: TGTGCCAGCAGCGTAGACCTAGCGGGGGGCTCAGTGGGGACCCAGTACTTC. Protein product: CASSVDLAGGSVGTQYF.

The chain uses TRBV6-2 or TRBV6-3 and TRBJ2-2; TRBD1 aligns across 8 bases. V shed 6 bases, J shed 8 bases, and the junction held 14 bases outside the gene matches. CDR3 length: 16 residues. Germline V gene data show CDR1 as MNHEY and CDR2 as SVGEGT. The CDR3 bases are TGTGCCAGCAGCTCCCGTAGGCAGGGGGCAACGGGGGAGCTGTTTTTT. Translation gives CASSSRRQGATGELFF.

CDR3 amino acids: CATSLAESTDTQYF. For the CDR3, the DNA is TGTGCCACCAGCTTAGCGGAATCCACAGATACGCAGTATTTT. The rearrangement joins TRBV15 to TRBJ2-3; D may be TRBD2 (6 bases). The CDR3 loop spans 14 amino acids. In germline, CDR1 is LNHNV, CDR2 YYDKDF (reference sequence). Trimming pared 5 bases from V and 2 bases from J, leaving 11 bases between.

The chain's CDR3 is CASSPGGYNEQFF. Written as DNA, the CDR3 is TGTGCCAGCAGCCCGGGGGGCTACAATGAGCAGTTCTTC. The rearrangement joins TRBV11-3 to TRBJ2-1; TRBD2 matches at 7 bases. The V gene end was trimmed by 5 bases and the J gene end by 3 bases; junction bases not matched to a gene: 1. Germline CDR1 SGHNT, CDR2 YENEEA. The length of the CDR3 is 13 residues. The full variable domain, completed using reference TRBV11-3 and TRBJ2-1, is EAGVVQSPRYKIIEKKQPVAFWCNPISGHNTLYWYLQNLGQGPELLIRYENEEAVDDSQLPKDRFSAERLKGVDSTLKIQPAELGDSAVYLCASSPGGYNEQFFGPGTRLTVL.

The rearrangement links TRBV11-2 to TRBJ1-2; D not certain. Germline V gives CDR1 SGHAT, CDR2 FQNNGV. Trimming stripped 1 base from V and 2 bases from J, with 5 bases between. The CDR3 has 13 amino acids. This CDR3 reads CASSLGQNYGYTF. The DNA of the CDR3 is TGTGCCAGCAGCTTAGGGCAGAACTATGGCTACACCTTC.

V is TRBV11-2 and J is TRBJ2-2; 10 nucleotides agree with TRBD1. Germline V gene lookup returns CDR1 SGHAT and CDR2 FQNNGV. The CDR3 loop spans 15 amino acids. J was trimmed by 7 bases and V by 2 bases; bases with no gene match: 4. The CDR3 nucleotides read TGTGCCAGCAGCTTATCCGGGACAGGGGTCGGGGAGCTGTTTTTT. Protein sequence: CASSLSGTGVGELFF.

V gene TRBV19 combines with J gene TRBJ1-2; TRBD1 matches 9 bases. Germline V gives CDR1 LNHDA, CDR2 SQIVND (reference sequence). CDR3 length: 15 residues. V trimming: 4 bases; J trimming: 4 bases; junction bases outside the gene matches: 7. The CDR3 spells CASSKPGQGSYGYTF. In DNA form, the CDR3 reads TGTGCCAGTAGTAAACCGGGACAGGGAAGCTATGGCTACACCTTC.

In DNA form, the CDR3 reads TGTGCCAGTAGCTATAGCACAGATACGCAGTATTTT. Translation: CASSYSTDTQYF. The rearrangement links TRBV2 to TRBJ2-3; D ambiguous. Germline CDR1 is SNHLY and CDR2 is FYNNEI. V was trimmed by 9 bases and J by 0 bases, leaving 7 bases between them. This CDR3 comprises 12 residues.

This sequence joins TRBV9 and TRBJ2-6; tentative D call: TRBD2 (6 bases). V was pared by 2 bases and J by 3 bases, with 9 bases between. CDR3 length: 15 amino acids. Germline V gives CDR1 SGDLS, CDR2 YYNGEE. CDR3 in amino acids: CASSVLAVGANVLTF. The DNA of the CDR3 is TGTGCCAGCAGCGTTTTAGCGGTTGGGGCCAACGTCCTGACTTTC.

In this sample, this clone turned up once. The chain joins TRBV4-1 to TRBJ1-1; the D gene is possibly TRBD1 (6 bases). Trimming pared 3 bases from V and 1 base from J, leaving 12 bases between. CDR3 length equals 15 residues. Germline V lookup: CDR1 MGHRA, CDR2 YSYEKL. The CDR3 nucleotides are TGCGCCAGCAGCCACAACACAGGGTCGAACACTGAAGCTTTCTTT. Translating gives CASSHNTGSNTEAFF.

V and J are TRBV9 and TRBJ2-5; 8 bases line up with TRBD2. V lost 2 bases, J lost 11 bases, and 8 bases stayed unmatched. The germline gives CDR1 SGDLS, CDR2 YYNGEE. CDR3 length equals 13 residues. The CDR3 DNA follows: TGTGCCAGCAGCGTCGGGCGGGGGGATCATCAGTACTTC. The encoded protein is CASSVGRGDHQYF.

The J gene is TRBJ1-1, the V gene TRBV6-5, with D uncertain. The CDR3 extends over 14 amino acids. From germline, CDR1 is MNHEY and CDR2 SVGAGI. Trimming took off 6 bases at V and 0 bases at J, with 11 bases between the two ends. The CDR3 DNA reads TGTGCCAGCAGGTCCCTCGGGGTGAACACTGAAGCTTTCTTT. This codes for CASRSLGVNTEAFF.

This clone was seen just once. The V and J genes are TRBV7-9 and TRBJ2-5; D is possibly TRBD2 (5 bases). Germline CDR1 reads SEHNR; CDR2 reads FQNEAQ (reference sequence). This CDR3 spans 13 amino acids. V lost 4 bases and J 9 bases, leaving 15 bases between the germline ends. Here the CDR3 reads CASSYQIQEAQYF. CDR3 coding DNA: TGTGCCAGCAGCTACCAGATCCAGGAGGCCCAGTACTTC.

This chain joins TRBV4-1 and TRBJ1-1; tentative D call: TRBD1 (6 bases). CDR1 and CDR2 (germline): MGHRA, YSYEKL. V lost 2 bases and J 1 base, leaving 11 bases between the germline ends. The length of the CDR3 is 15 residues. CDR3 sequence: CASSQQQGTNTEAFF. As DNA, the CDR3 is TGCGCCAGCAGCCAACAACAGGGAACGAACACTGAAGCTTTCTTT.

The chain couples TRBV5-6 to TRBJ1-5; D unclear. V shed 4 bases and J shed 1 base, with 9 bases lying between them. This CDR3 is built from 14 residues. Germline V gives CDR1 SGHDT, CDR2 YYEEEE. This chain's CDR3 is CASSPQMSNQPQHF. CDR3 sequence (DNA): TGTGCCAGCAGCCCACAGATGAGCAATCAGCCCCAGCATTTT.

This chain connects TRBV5-1 to TRBJ1-5; D might be TRBD1 (6 bases). Germline values: CDR1 SGHRS, CDR2 YFSETQ. V lost 2 bases and J lost 2, with 11 bases in between. This CDR3 spans 15 amino acids. This CDR3 reads CASSFGGSGNQPQHF. As DNA, the CDR3 is TGCGCCAGCAGCTTTGGGGGCTCGGGCAATCAGCCCCAGCATTTT.

A single count supports this clone. The chain is built from TRBV29-1 and TRBJ1-2, with D perhaps TRBD1 (6 bases). The CDR3 runs 13 residues. Per germline, CDR1 SQVTM and CDR2 ANQGSEA. Trimming took off 1 base at V and 0 bases at J, with 6 bases between the two ends. In DNA, the CDR3 is TGCAGCGTTGAAGGGACAGCTAACTATGGCTACACCTTC. Translation gives CSVEGTANYGYTF.

This clone was counted between two and nine times. This chain links TRBV5-8 with TRBJ1-1, with a tentative D call TRBD1 (5 bases). The CDR3 loop spans 16 amino acids. V was trimmed by 3 bases and J by 2 bases, leaving 17 bases between them. Germline V gene data show CDR1 as SGHTS and CDR2 as YDEGEE. The CDR3 sequence is CASSWGGVRRNTEAFF. DNA of the CDR3: TGTGCCAGCAGCTGGGGGGGAGTAAGGAGAAACACTGAAGCTTTCTTT. Looking up the rest from reference TRBV5-8 and TRBJ1-1 gives the full variable domain: EAGVTQSPTHLIKTRGQQATLRCSPISGHTSVYWYQQALGLGLQFLLWYDEGEERNRGNFPPRFSGRQFPNYSSELNVNALELEDSALYLCASSWGGVRRNTEAFFGQGTRLTVV.

This clone was observed once. The V and J genes are TRBV3-1 (or the pseudogene TRBV3-2) and TRBJ1-3; no firm D call. Trimming shortened V by 0 bases and J by 0 bases, and 3 bases separated the two germline ends. Per the germline V gene, CDR1 is LGHDT and CDR2 is YNNKEL (reference sequence). CDR3 size: 14 residues. The CDR3 DNA reads as TGTGCCAGCAGCCAAGACCGCTCTGGAAACACCATATATTTT. Protein: CASSQDRSGNTIYF.